This T cell receptor (beta chain) was recovered during a study of cytomegalovirus exposure and HLA in healthy donors (dated by TCRdb to 2017 to 2019). Background on the whole study: According to a later analysis, the 120 or so validation repertoires were produced on the same platform as the roughly 600 repertoires of the first cohort. The study was designed to test whether signatures of past pathogen exposure could be identified by cataloging public T cell receptors. Along with the roughly 700-subject first cohort, a separate validation cohort of more than 90 different subjects was used. To predict cytomegalovirus infection status, the study brought together high-throughput TCR immunosequencing, statistical association of individual TCRs with disease status, and machine learning.

Separate from the approximately 700-subject first cohort, the validation cohort of about 110 subjects was the group to which the donors belonged. Library preparation was by the immunoSEQ multiplex PCR assay. The original pipeline was this. A statistical classification framework was built for diagnosing cytomegalovirus status from the catalog of TCR beta chain sequences. TCRdb retrieved this table from immuneACCESS and kept in-frame rearrangements only. Not all clones are present; in checked studies, unresolved V genes account for under half, and no reason is known for the remainder. The V and J calls and clone size were taken over from that table, and D and trimming were inferred from the DNA. Recorded for this sample are about 360,000 clones; around 86% of them occurred a single time. Of the sample, about 0.8% falls within the top ten clones. From its cysteine to its phenylalanine, the CDR3 spans 15 amino acids. Only the CDR3 DNA stays, 45 bases, in frame from base 1. Relative to germline, V is 1 base shorter and J is 6 bases shorter, with 17 bases between their ends. CDR1 and CDR2 were assigned from the germline V gene as SGHDT and YYEEEE.

This clone has a single count. Its antigen specificity is not known. Base qualities are not recorded, but no much larger clone differs from it by a single base. Overall study outcomes, separate from this receptor: The authors suggested that the approach could potentially be generalized to other disease states and immunological phenotypes. The validation cohort had no HLA typing available for a later analysis, so co-occurrence within that cohort was assessed over all 130 or so repertoires. In vitro tests confirmed that a few of the cytomegalovirus-associated TCR beta chains recognize cytomegalovirus antigens. The classifier was reported to diagnose cytomegalovirus status with high specificity and sensitivity in both the original and validation cohorts. Of the cluster scores, roughly 93% were above 0 in a later analysis, which found that TCRs clustered in the first cohort also tended to co-occur in the roughly 130 validation repertoires. A total of 164 TCR beta chains were listed by the study as associated with cytomegalovirus. While some public TCRs were present in many individuals, most TCR sequences turned up only very rarely across donors.

The sequence is built from TRBV5-6 and TRBJ2-7; the D gene is perhaps TRBD1, from 5 matching bases. Sequencing was performed on PBMCs. This TCR derives from a young woman in good health and CMV-seronegative. This receptor carries the CDR3 CASSLRAAGLGEQYF. The nucleotides read TGTGCCAGCAGCTTGCGGGCGGCAGGGTTAGGCGAGCAGTACTTC.